This T cell receptor (beta chain) came from a study of identical twins. This clonotype came up a few times. What it binds is unknown. The study's findings and limits: For out-of-frame beta sequences, excess twin sharing was weaker.

This CDR3 comprises 16 residues. Germline V CDR1 and CDR2: MGHDK, SYGVNS. Trimming removed 8 bases from V and 1 base from J; junction bases left unmatched: 11. TCRdb reprocessed the 5' RACE reads with MiXCR, giving one entry per CDR3 protein. The sample includes hundreds of thousands of distinct CDR3 sequences, approximately 18% of them seen just once. These data were likewise used in another study, on T cells expressing NK-cell markers. Turning to that study: Cells sorted as CD3+CD56+NKG2C+, CD3+CD56+NKG2C- and CD3+CD56-NKG2C+ T cells supplied the TCR beta repertoires.

The sequenced material came from PBMCs. The gene calls are TRBV25-1 and TRBJ2-7, with 10 bases lining up with TRBD1. The sequence was collected from a woman aged 18-29 years in good health. The CDR3, as DNA: TGTGCCAGCTCTATCGCGGCGGGACAGGGGTCCTACGAGCAGTACTTC. Encoded protein: CASSIAAGQGSYEQYF.